The rows below give T cell receptor beta chains drawn from one sample of a study of shared clonotypes between healthy human individuals. Assay used: immunoSEQ multiplex PCR; TCRdb lists only in-frame clones, some missing. The table lists more than 2,000,000 clones, 93% of them singletons. The sequenced sample was naive CD4+ T cells from PBMCs. The origin of the receptors is a man younger than 35 in good health. Some clones in this sample may be carry-over from other donors' samples. CDR3s include the opening cysteine and the closing phenylalanine or tryptophan. The D gene is left open where the match is weak. A clone size is listed for some rows: how often the clone was seen (once, few, many), or a class if it is expanded.

TRBV27	TRBJ2-5	.	.	CASRAGAETQYF	TGTGCCAGCCGCGCAGGGGCAGAGACCCAGTACTTC
TRBV6-1	TRBJ1-1	.	.	CASSEIYLNTEAFF	TGTGCCAGCAGTGAAATCTATCTGAACACTGAAGCTTTCTTT
TRBV20-1	TRBJ2-1	.	.	CSARAPGQQFF	TGCAGTGCTAGAGCACCGGGACAACAGTTCTTC
TRBV7-9	TRBJ2-1	TRBD1	.	CASSSRQGVTYNEQFF	TGTGCCAGCAGCTCGAGACAGGGCGTAACCTACAATGAGCAGTTCTTC
TRBV5-1	TRBJ1-4	.	.	CASSLSSATNEKLFF	TGCGCCAGCAGCTTGAGTTCAGCGACTAATGAAAAACTGTTTTTT
TRBV29-1	TRBJ1-2	.	.	CSVGKQGTVYGYTF	TGCAGCGTTGGAAAACAGGGTACCGTATATGGCTACACCTTC
TRBV5-6	TRBJ1-2	.	once	CASSLYTRGSGGYTF	TGTGCCAGCAGCTTGTACACCCGGGGGAGTGGTGGCTACACCTTC
TRBV6-5	TRBJ2-7	TRBD2	.	CASSYASGSRYEQYF	TGTGCCAGCAGTTACGCAAGCGGGAGTCGGTACGAGCAGTACTTC
TRBV28	TRBJ2-7	.	.	CASSLRDGEQYF	TGTGCCAGCAGTTTACGGGACGGCGAGCAGTACTTC
TRBV5-6	TRBJ1-2	.	.	CASSLFGSYGYTF	TGTGCCAGCAGCTTGTTCGGGAGCTATGGCTACACCTTC
TRBV15	TRBJ1-2	.	.	CATSMGSGGYTF	TGTGCCACCAGCATGGGGAGTGGCGGCTACACCTTC
TRBV28	TRBJ1-1	.	once	CASSSLGTGNTEAFF	TGTGCCAGCAGTTCCCTCGGGACGGGGAACACTGAAGCTTTCTTT
TRBV10-3	TRBJ1-2	TRBD1	.	CASGTDPNYGYTF	TGTGCCAGCGGGACAGATCCTAACTATGGCTACACCTTC
TRBV30	TRBJ2-7	TRBD1	once	CAWSSSGQPWAYF	TGTGCCTGGAGTTCCTCGGGACAGCCATGGGCGTACTTC
TRBV18	TRBJ1-4	TRBD1	.	CASSPQGAVEKLFF	TGTGCCAGCTCACCACAGGGGGCGGTTGAAAAACTGTTTTTT
TRBV5-1	TRBJ2-3	.	.	CASRPQGSSTDTQYF	TGCGCCAGCCGGCCTCAGGGGAGTAGCACAGATACGCAGTATTTT
TRBV9	TRBJ1-2	.	.	CASSVAARVGYGYTF	TGTGCCAGCAGCGTAGCTGCCAGGGTGGGCTATGGCTACACCTTC
TRBV4-2	TRBJ2-6	.	.	CASSGSSAGANVLTF	TGTGCCAGCTCCGGAAGTTCGGCTGGGGCCAACGTCCTGACTTTC
TRBV5-5	TRBJ1-2	.	.	CASSLADRTFYGYTF	TGTGCCAGCAGCCTAGCAGATCGAACCTTCTATGGCTACACCTTC
TRBV12-5	TRBJ1-3	.	.	CASGTVDTIYF	TGTGCTAGTGGTACGGTAGACACCATATATTTT
TRBV6-6	TRBJ1-1	TRBD1	once	CASSYSQGGMDTEAFF	TGTGCCAGCAGTTACTCACAGGGGGGTATGGACACTGAAGCTTTCTTT
TRBV7-9	TRBJ2-7	.	.	CASSLGSQGYEQYF	TGTGCCAGCAGCTTAGGTAGCCAGGGGTACGAGCAGTACTTC
TRBV18	TRBJ2-5	TRBD1	once	CASSPPLPGQGKETQYF	TGTGCCAGCTCACCACCGCTCCCGGGACAGGGAAAAGAGACCCAGTACTTC
TRBV5-1	TRBJ2-1	.	.	CASKVVGVANEQFF	TGCGCCAGCAAGGTGGTGGGAGTCGCTAATGAGCAGTTCTTC
TRBV6-5	TRBJ1-6	.	.	CASQAWGTYNSPLHF	TGTGCCAGCCAGGCTTGGGGTACCTATAATTCACCCCTCCACTTT
TRBV19	TRBJ2-3	TRBD2	.	CASTTSGRATDTQYF	TGTGCCAGTACCACTAGCGGGAGGGCCACAGATACGCAGTATTTT
TRBV7-9	TRBJ1-4	TRBD1	.	CASSLADRGNEKLFF	TGTGCCAGCAGCTTAGCGGACAGGGGTAATGAAAAACTGTTTTTT
TRBV5-1	TRBJ2-3	TRBD1	.	CASSTRDRWDTQYF	TGCGCCAGCAGCACAAGGGACAGGTGGGATACGCAGTATTTT
TRBV7-9	TRBJ1-5	.	few	CASSLPNQPQHF	TGTGCCAGCAGCCTCCCGAATCAGCCCCAGCATTTT
TRBV7-2	TRBJ2-2	.	.	CASSSHPLLTGELFF	TGTGCCAGCAGCTCCCACCCATTACTAACCGGGGAGCTGTTTTTT
TRBV5-3	TRBJ1-3	.	once	CARSHLHTIYF	TGTGCCAGAAGCCACCTACACACCATATATTTT
TRBV28	TRBJ2-5	.	once	CASSRQLQETQYF	TGTGCCAGCTCAAGACAGCTACAAGAGACCCAGTACTTC
TRBV4-2	TRBJ1-4	.	.	CASSPTTGLATNEKLFF	TGTGCCAGCAGCCCCACGACAGGACTAGCAACTAATGAAAAACTGTTTTTT
TRBV29-1	TRBJ1-5	.	.	CSVGGQHNQPQHF	TGCAGCGTTGGCGGACAGCATAATCAGCCCCAGCATTTT
TRBV28	TRBJ2-2	TRBD1	.	CASSFPKGQGGAGELFF	TGTGCCAGCAGTTTCCCTAAGGGACAGGGGGGAGCCGGGGAGCTGTTTTTT
TRBV11-2	TRBJ2-1	TRBD2	.	CASSLSRLADYNEQFF	TGTGCCAGCAGCTTATCGCGACTAGCGGACTACAATGAGCAGTTCTTC
TRBV7-8	TRBJ2-3	TRBD2	.	CASSTWTSGRVSSTDTQYF	TGTGCCAGCAGCACCTGGACTAGCGGGAGGGTCTCTAGCACAGATACGCAGTATTTT
TRBV5-1	TRBJ2-1	TRBD2	.	CASTASGSSYNEQFF	TGCGCCAGCACCGCTAGCGGAAGCTCCTACAATGAGCAGTTCTTC
TRBV18	TRBJ1-5	.	.	CASSQDRNQPQHF	TGTGCCAGCTCACAAGATAGGAATCAGCCCCAGCATTTT
TRBV18	TRBJ1-1	.	.	CASQGVGQMAEAFF	TGTGCCAGCCAAGGGGTTGGGCAGATGGCTGAAGCTTTCTTT
TRBV28	TRBJ2-1	TRBD2	.	CASSGGLAGEEFF	TGTGCCAGCAGTGGAGGACTAGCGGGAGAAGAGTTCTTC
TRBV5-4	TRBJ2-3	TRBD2	.	CASRKGTSRLHTDTQYF	TGTGCCAGCAGGAAGGGGACTAGCCGATTACACACAGATACGCAGTATTTT
TRBV7-9	TRBJ1-1	.	.	CASSLGQEGTEAFF	TGTGCCAGCAGCTTAGGGCAGGAGGGCACTGAAGCTTTCTTT
TRBV12-2	TRBJ2-1	.	.	CASRLALPVQGIGYNEQFF	TGTGCAAGTCGCTTAGCGTTGCCGGTACAGGGGATTGGGTACAATGAGCAGTTCTTC
TRBV5-8	TRBJ2-3	.	.	CASSKGDFSSTDTQYF	TGTGCCAGCAGCAAGGGGGACTTTTCTAGCACAGATACGCAGTATTTT
TRBV6-1	TRBJ2-1	.	.	CASSETSILRRFF	TGTGCCAGCAGTGAAACTTCGATTCTCAGGAGGTTCTTC
TRBV4-2	TRBJ2-7	.	.	CASSQDNARQYGYEQYF	TGTGCCAGCAGCCAAGATAATGCCCGACAGTACGGCTACGAGCAGTACTTC
TRBV21-1	TRBJ1-5	.	.	CASTSQEDQPQHF	TGTGCCAGCACCTCACAGGAGGATCAGCCCCAGCATTTT
TRBV6-5	TRBJ1-2	TRBD1	.	CASREQGASTGDTF	TGTGCCAGCAGAGAACAGGGGGCGAGTACGGGGGACACCTTC
TRBV19	TRBJ1-1	TRBD1	.	CASSISPGTGNTEAFF	TGTGCCAGTAGTATTTCCCCAGGGACAGGGAACACTGAAGCTTTCTTT
TRBV6-1	TRBJ2-7	.	.	CASSDTYEQYF	TGTGCCAGCAGTGACACCTACGAGCAGTACTTC
TRBV28	TRBJ1-2	.	.	CASSLGHPIYGYTF	TGTGCCAGCAGTTTAGGACATCCCATCTATGGCTACACCTTC
TRBV6-1	TRBJ2-1	.	.	CASSEDGRPSNEQFF	TGTGCCAGCAGTGAAGATGGACGGCCTAGCAATGAGCAGTTCTTC
TRBV27	TRBJ1-2	.	.	CASSRDTYYGYTF	TGTGCCAGCAGTCGGGACACCTACTATGGCTACACCTTC
TRBV5-6	TRBJ2-5	.	.	CASTVQGGTQYF	TGTGCCAGCACGGTACAGGGCGGGACCCAGTACTTC
TRBV18	TRBJ2-7	.	.	CASSPGSSSYEQYF	TGTGCCAGCTCACCGGGCAGCTCCTCCTACGAGCAGTACTTC
TRBV7-8	TRBJ1-1	.	once	CASSLLIVGGTRNTEAFF	TGTGCCAGCAGCTTATTGATCGTAGGCGGGACGAGGAACACTGAAGCTTTCTTT
TRBV5-1	TRBJ2-7	.	.	CASSPGPSYEQYF	TGCGCCAGCAGCCCCGGCCCGTCCTACGAGCAGTACTTC
TRBV5-1	TRBJ2-1	.	once	CASSSERDNEQFF	TGCGCCAGCAGCTCAGAAAGAGACAATGAGCAGTTCTTC
TRBV28	TRBJ1-2	.	.	CASSIRDYGYTF	TGTGCCAGCAGCATCAGGGACTATGGCTACACCTTC